These 2 T cell receptor beta chains were sequenced from one sample in a study of blood T cell repertoires in COVID-19. Clones were read by immunoSEQ multiplex PCR, and TCRdb kept only the in-frame ones, dropping some. Here the sample spans about 310,000 clones, roughly 84% being singletons. Sequences were obtained from peripheral blood. These receptors were collected from a man aged 45-65 years with active or convalescent COVID-19.

V gene TRBV7-3 combines with J gene TRBJ2-1; the D gene is possibly TRBD2 (5 bases). The germline V gene encodes CDR1 SGHTA and CDR2 FQGTGA. The CDR3 loop spans 13 amino acids. Trimming stripped 1 base from V and 9 bases from J, with 10 bases between. The CDR3: CASSLSRGREQFF. The CDR3 nucleotides read TGTGCCAGCAGCTTAAGCCGAGGGCGTGAGCAGTTCTTC.

This sequence joins TRBV28 and TRBJ1-6; 7 nucleotides align to TRBD1. Trimming took 6 bases from V and 7 from J; bases not matched to a gene: 9. The CDR3 sequence is 15 residues long. Germline-derived CDR1 and CDR2 are MDHEN and SYDVKM. CDR3 loop: CASSLSTGKNSPLHF. The DNA for the CDR3 is TGTGCCAGCAGCCTATCGACAGGGAAAAATTCACCCCTCCACTTT.